This passage covers 6 T cell receptor beta chains from one sample sequenced in a study of T cell responses to AZD1222 COVID-19 vaccine. Produced via immunoSEQ multiplex PCR; TCRdb's table is partial and in-frame only. Among some 250,000 clones listed, about 94% were seen once. This material consisted of peripheral blood, taken 28 days after the second AZD1222 dose. The receptors here all came from an adult who received the AZD1222 COVID-19 vaccine.

The chain links TRBV6-5 to TRBJ1-1; TRBD1 matches 8 bases. The ends lost 7 bases at V and 1 base at J; junction bases unmatched: 8. This CDR3 spans 15 amino acids. The germline CDR1 and CDR2 sequences are MNHEY and SVGAGI. The CDR3: CASNSAGGPNTEAFF. The CDR3 DNA reads TGTGCCAGCAACTCGGCAGGGGGCCCGAACACTGAAGCTTTCTTT.

This chain connects TRBV6-5 to TRBJ2-4; D gene uncertain. Between the trimmed V and J ends, which lost 8 bases and 3 bases, there was a span of 11 bases. Looked up from germline, CDR1 is MNHEY and CDR2 is SVGAGI. CDR3 length equals 13 residues. The CDR3 DNA reads as TGTGCCAGCGCCGAGGTCGTCAAAAACATTCAGTACTTC. It is translated as CASAEVVKNIQYF.

The chain combines TRBV13 with TRBJ1-2; 7 bases are a match to TRBD1. The CDR3 is 18 amino acids. The V segment lost 2 bases and the J segment 2 bases; nucleotides outside the gene matches: 14. In germline, CDR1 is PRHDT, CDR2 FYEKMQ (reference sequence). In nucleotides, the CDR3 is TGTGCCAGCAGCTTAATTAACCCGACAGGGACCTCCAACTATGGCTACACCTTC. The encoded protein is CASSLINPTGTSNYGYTF.

The chain employs TRBV15 and TRBJ2-7; TRBD2 agrees at 9 bases. The CDR3 runs 13 residues. Germline V lookup: CDR1 LNHNV, CDR2 YYDKDF (reference sequence). The trim removed 8 bases at V and 1 base at J, leaving 3 bases unmatched. The CDR3 bases are TGTGCCACCGGTAGCGGGAGTTCCTACGAGCAGTACTTC. This encodes CATGSGSSYEQYF.

The chain is built from TRBV7-2 and TRBJ1-5; 8 bases map to TRBD1. Germline V gene sequence: CDR1 SGHTA, CDR2 FQGNSA. CDR3 length: 15 amino acids. The junction had 3 bases not matched to a gene; V was cut back by 1 base and J by 4 bases. The CDR3 protein is CASSLVGDRNQPQHF. CDR3 sequence (DNA): TGTGCCAGCAGCTTAGTTGGGGACAGGAATCAGCCCCAGCATTTT.

This clone occurred once. This sequence joins TRBV9 and TRBJ1-4; no clear D. CDR3 length: 14 residues. Trimming took off 0 bases at V and 10 bases at J, with 13 bases between the two ends. Germline V gene data show CDR1 as SGDLS and CDR2 as YYNGEE. The CDR3 spells CASSVGPEHGKLFF. The CDR3, as DNA: TGTGCCAGCAGCGTAGGGCCAGAACATGGAAAACTGTTTTTT.